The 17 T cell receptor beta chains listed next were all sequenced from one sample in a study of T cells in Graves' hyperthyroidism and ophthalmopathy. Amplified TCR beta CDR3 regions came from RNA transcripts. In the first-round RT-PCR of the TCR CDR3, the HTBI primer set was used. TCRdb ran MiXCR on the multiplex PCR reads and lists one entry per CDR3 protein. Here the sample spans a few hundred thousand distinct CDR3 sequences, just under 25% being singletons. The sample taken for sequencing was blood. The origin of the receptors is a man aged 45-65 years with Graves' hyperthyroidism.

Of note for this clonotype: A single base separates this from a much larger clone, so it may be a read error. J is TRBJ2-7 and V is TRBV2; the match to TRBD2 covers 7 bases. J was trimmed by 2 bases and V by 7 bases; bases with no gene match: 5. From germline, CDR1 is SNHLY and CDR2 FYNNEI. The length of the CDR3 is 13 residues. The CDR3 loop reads CASTGGSTYEQYF. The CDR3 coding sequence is TGTGCCAGCACCGGCGGGAGTACCTACGAGCAGTACTTC. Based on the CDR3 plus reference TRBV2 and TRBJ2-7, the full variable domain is EPEVTQTPSHQVTQMGQEVILRCVPISNHLYFYWYRQILGQKVEFLVSFYNNEISEKSEIFDDQFSVERPDGSNFTLKIRSTKLEDSAMYFCASTGGSTYEQYFGPGTRLTVT.

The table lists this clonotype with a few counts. DNA of the CDR3: TGTGCCACCAGCAGAAAACAGGGGGCCGGGGCAGATACGCAGTATTTT. Protein: CATSRKQGAGADTQYF. The genes are TRBV15 and TRBJ2-3; TRBD1 matches 9 bases. The germline V gene encodes CDR1 LNHNV and CDR2 YYDKDF (reference sequence). The CDR3 is 16 residues long. With 2 bases clipped from V and 4 bases from J, the junction kept 7 bases outside the gene matches.

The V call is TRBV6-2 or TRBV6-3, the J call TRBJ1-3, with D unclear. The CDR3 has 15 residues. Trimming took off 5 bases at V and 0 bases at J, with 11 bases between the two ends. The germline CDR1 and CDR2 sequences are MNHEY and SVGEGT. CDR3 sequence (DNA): TGTGCCAGCAGTATCTTACTGGCCTCTGGAAACACCATATATTTT. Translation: CASSILLASGNTIYF.

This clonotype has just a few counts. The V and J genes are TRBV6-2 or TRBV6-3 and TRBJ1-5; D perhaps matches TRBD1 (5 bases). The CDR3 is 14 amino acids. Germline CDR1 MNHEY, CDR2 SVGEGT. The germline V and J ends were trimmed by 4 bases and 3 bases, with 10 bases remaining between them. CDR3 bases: TGTGCCAGCAGTTCCGACAGTATCAATCAGCCCCAGCATTTT. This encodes CASSSDSINQPQHF.

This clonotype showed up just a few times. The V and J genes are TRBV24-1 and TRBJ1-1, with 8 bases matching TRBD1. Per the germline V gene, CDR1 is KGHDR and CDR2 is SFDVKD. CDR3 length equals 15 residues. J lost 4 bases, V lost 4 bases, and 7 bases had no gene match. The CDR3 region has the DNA TGTGCCACCAGTGACTCAGGACAGGGCCGCACTGAAGCTTTCTTT. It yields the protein CATSDSGQGRTEAFF.

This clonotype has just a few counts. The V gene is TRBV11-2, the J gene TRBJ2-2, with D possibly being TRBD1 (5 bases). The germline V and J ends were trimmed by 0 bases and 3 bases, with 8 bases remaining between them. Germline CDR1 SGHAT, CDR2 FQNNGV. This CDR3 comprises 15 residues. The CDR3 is CASSLDDSYTGELFF. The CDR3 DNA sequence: TGTGCCAGCAGCTTAGATGACAGCTACACCGGGGAGCTGTTTTTT. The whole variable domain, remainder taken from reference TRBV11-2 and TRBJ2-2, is EAGVAQSPRYKIIEKRQSVAFWCNPISGHATLYWYQQILGQGPKLLIQFQNNGVVDDSQLPKDRFSAERLKGVDSTLKIQPAKLEDSAVYLCASSLDDSYTGELFFGEGSRLTVL.

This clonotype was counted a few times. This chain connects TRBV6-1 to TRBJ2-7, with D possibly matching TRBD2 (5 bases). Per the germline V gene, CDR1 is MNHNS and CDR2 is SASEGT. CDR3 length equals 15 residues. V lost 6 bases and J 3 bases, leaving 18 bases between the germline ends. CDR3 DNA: TGTGCCAGCAGCCGGGCCGGGGTCCCTCTCTACGAGCAGTACTTC. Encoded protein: CASSRAGVPLYEQYF.

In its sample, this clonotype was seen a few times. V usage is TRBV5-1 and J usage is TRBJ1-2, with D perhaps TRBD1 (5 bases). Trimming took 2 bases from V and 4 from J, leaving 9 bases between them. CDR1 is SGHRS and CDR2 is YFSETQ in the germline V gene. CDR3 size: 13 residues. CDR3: CASSLDSLYGYTF. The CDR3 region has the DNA TGCGCCAGCAGCTTAGACAGTCTCTATGGCTACACCTTC.

CDR3 in amino acids: CASSYRASGTYTDTQYF. Written as DNA, the CDR3 is TGTGCCAGCAGTTACAGGGCTAGCGGGACGTACACAGATACGCAGTATTTT. The rearrangement uses TRBV6-2 or TRBV6-3 and TRBJ2-3, with 9 bases lining up with TRBD2. Germline CDR1 MNHEY, CDR2 SVGEGT. The V gene end was trimmed by 2 bases and the J gene end by 2 bases; junction bases not matched to a gene: 8. The CDR3 sequence is 17 residues long.

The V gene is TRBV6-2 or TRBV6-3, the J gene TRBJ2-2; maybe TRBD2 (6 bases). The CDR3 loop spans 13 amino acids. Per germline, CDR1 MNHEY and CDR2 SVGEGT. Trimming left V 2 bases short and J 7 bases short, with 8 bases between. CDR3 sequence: CASSYETSGELFF. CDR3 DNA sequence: TGTGCCAGCAGTTACGAGACTAGCGGGGAGCTGTTTTTT.

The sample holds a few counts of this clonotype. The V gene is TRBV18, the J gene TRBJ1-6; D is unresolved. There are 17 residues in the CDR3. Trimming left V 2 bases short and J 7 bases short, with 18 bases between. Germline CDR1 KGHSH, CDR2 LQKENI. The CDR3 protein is CASSPNHPGAGNSPLHF. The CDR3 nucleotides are TGTGCCAGCTCACCAAACCATCCGGGCGCGGGGAATTCACCCCTCCACTTT. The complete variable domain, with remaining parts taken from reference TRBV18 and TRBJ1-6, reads NAGVMQNPRHLVRRRGQEARLRCSPMKGHSHVYWYRQLPEEGLKFMVYLQKENIIDESGMPKERFSAEFPKEGPSILRIQQVVRGDSAAYFCASSPNHPGAGNSPLHFGNGTRLTVT.

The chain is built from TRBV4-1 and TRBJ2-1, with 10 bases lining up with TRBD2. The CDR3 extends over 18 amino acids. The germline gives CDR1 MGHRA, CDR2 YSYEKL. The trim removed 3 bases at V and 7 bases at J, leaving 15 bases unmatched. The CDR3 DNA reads TGCGCCAGCAGCCAGCTTGACAGGCTAGCGGGAGTGCGGAATGAGCAGTTCTTC. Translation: CASSQLDRLAGVRNEQFF.

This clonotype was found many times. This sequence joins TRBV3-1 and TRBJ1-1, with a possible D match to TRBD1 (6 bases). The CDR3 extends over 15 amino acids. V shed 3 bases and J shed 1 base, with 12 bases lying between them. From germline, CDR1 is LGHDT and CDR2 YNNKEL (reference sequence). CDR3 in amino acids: CASSHTTGKNTEAFF. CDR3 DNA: TGTGCCAGCAGCCATACGACAGGAAAGAACACTGAAGCTTTCTTT.

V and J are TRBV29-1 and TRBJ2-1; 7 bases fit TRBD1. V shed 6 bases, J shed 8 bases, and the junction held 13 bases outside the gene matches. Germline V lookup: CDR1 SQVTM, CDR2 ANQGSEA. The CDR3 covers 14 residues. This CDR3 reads CSVVQGSEIHEQFF. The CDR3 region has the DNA TGCAGCGTAGTACAGGGGAGTGAGATCCATGAGCAGTTCTTC.

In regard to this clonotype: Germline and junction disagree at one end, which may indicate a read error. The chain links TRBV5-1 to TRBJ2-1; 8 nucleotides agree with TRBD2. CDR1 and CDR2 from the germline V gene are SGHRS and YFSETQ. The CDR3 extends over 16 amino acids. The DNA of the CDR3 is TGCGCCAGCAGCCCCGGGGGGGGGGTTATTGTTAATGAGCAGCTCTTC. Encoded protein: CASSPGGGVIVNEQLF.

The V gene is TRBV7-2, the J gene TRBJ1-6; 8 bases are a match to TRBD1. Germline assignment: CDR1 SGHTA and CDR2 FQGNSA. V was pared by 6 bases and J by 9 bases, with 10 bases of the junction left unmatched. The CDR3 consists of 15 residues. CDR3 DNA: TGTGCCAGCAGGCTACAGGGGGAAATTTTTTCACCCCTCCACTTT. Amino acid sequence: CASRLQGEIFSPLHF.

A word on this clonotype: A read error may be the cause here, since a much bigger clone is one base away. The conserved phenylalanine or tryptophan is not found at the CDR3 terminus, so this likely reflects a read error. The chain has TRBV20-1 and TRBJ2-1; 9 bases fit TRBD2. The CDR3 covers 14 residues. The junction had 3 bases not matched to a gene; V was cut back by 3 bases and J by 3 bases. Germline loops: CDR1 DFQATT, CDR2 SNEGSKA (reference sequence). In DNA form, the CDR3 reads TGCAGTGCTAGGTCTAGCGGGAACTACAATGAGCAGTTCTCC. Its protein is CSARSSGNYNEQFS.